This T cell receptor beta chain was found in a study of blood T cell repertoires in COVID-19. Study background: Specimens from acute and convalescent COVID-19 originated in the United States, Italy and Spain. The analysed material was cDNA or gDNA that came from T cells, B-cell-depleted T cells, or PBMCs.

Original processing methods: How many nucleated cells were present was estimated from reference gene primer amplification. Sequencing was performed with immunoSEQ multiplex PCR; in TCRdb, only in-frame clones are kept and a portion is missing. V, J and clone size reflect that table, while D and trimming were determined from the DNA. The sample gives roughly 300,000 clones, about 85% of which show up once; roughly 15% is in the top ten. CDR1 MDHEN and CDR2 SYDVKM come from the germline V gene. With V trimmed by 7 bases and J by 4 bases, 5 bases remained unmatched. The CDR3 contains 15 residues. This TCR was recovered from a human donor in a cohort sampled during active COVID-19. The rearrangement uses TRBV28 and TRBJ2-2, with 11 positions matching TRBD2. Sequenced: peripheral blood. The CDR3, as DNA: TGTGCCAGCACCAGTAGCGGGAGGGGCACCGGGGAGCTGTTTTTT. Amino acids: CASTSSGRGTGELFF.